This T cell receptor (beta chain) was retrieved from a study of cytomegalovirus exposure and HLA in healthy donors. Use of 60 Vbeta and 13 Jbeta primers characterized the PCR. Here immunoSEQ multiplex PCR was the method, and the copy in TCRdb shows in-frame clones only, minus some. The profile covers under 250,000 clones, with 82% appearing a single time and less than 3.5% taken by the ten largest. Concerning this clone itself: Antigen: not known.

Overall study findings and caveats: The study recorded 160 or so TCR beta chains that were cytomegalovirus-associated.

Germline assignment: CDR1 SGHRS and CDR2 YFSETQ. CDR3 length equals 19 residues. Germline trimming cut 2 bases from V and 2 bases from J; bases unmatched to any gene: 13. Material: PBMCs. This clonotype originated in a woman aged 40 to 55 in good health and CMV-seronegative. V and J are TRBV5-1 and TRBJ2-1; 10 bases align to TRBD2. The CDR3 region has the DNA TGCGCCAGCAGCTTACGGCTAGCGGGAGTCTCATTGGCCTACAATGAGCAGTTCTTC. Protein product: CASSLRLAGVSLAYNEQFF.